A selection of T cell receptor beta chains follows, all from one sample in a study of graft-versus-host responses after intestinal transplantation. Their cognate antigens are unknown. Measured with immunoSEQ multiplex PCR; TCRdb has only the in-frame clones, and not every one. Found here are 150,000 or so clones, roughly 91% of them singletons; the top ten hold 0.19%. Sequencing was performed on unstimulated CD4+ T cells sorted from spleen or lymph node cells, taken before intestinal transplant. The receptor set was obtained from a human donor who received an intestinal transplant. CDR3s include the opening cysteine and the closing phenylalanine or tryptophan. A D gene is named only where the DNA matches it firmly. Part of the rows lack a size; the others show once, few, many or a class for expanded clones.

CDR3 DNA: TGTGCCAGCTCACCGGGACAGAACTATGGCTACACCTTC; CDR3 protein: CASSPGQNYGYTF; V gene: TRBV18; clone size: once; CDR3 length: 13; D gene: TRBD1; J gene: TRBJ1-2
CDR3 DNA: TGCGCCAGCAGCCAAGTCGGAGGGGGATCCTACAATGAGCAGTTCTTC; CDR3 protein: CASSQVGGGSYNEQFF; V gene: TRBV4-1; clone size: -; CDR3 length: 16; D gene: -; J gene: TRBJ2-1
CDR3 DNA: TGTGCCAGCAGTCGGACTGGTGGGGCCAACAATGAGCAGTTCTTC; CDR3 protein: CASSRTGGANNEQFF; V gene: TRBV6-6; clone size: -; CDR3 length: 15; D gene: -; J gene: TRBJ2-1
CDR3 DNA: TGCGCCAGCAGCCCAAGAGTGCGGGCGCCAGATACGCAGTATTTT; CDR3 protein: CASSPRVRAPDTQYF; V gene: TRBV4-3; clone size: -; CDR3 length: 15; D gene: -; J gene: TRBJ2-3
CDR3 DNA: TGCGCCAGCAGCTTGCTGAGCCTTGATGAGCAGTTCTTC; CDR3 protein: CASSLLSLDEQFF; V gene: TRBV5-1; clone size: once; CDR3 length: 13; D gene: -; J gene: TRBJ2-1
CDR3 DNA: TGTGCCAGCAGCTTAGGGGGGGCCTCCAATGAGCAGTTCTTC; CDR3 protein: CASSLGGASNEQFF; V gene: TRBV5-4; clone size: -; CDR3 length: 14; D gene: -; J gene: TRBJ2-1
CDR3 DNA: TGTGCCAGCAGTGAAGCGATTCCAGGCGCAGATACGCAGTATTTT; CDR3 protein: CASSEAIPGADTQYF; V gene: TRBV6-1; clone size: -; CDR3 length: 15; D gene: -; J gene: TRBJ2-3
CDR3 DNA: TGCGCCAGCAGTCGGTTTTGGCCGCCCTACGAGCAGTACTTC; CDR3 protein: CASSRFWPPYEQYF; V gene: TRBV23-1; clone size: -; CDR3 length: 14; D gene: -; J gene: TRBJ2-7
CDR3 DNA: TGTGCCAGCAGAAAACGACAGACTTATAGCAATCAGCCCCAGCATTTT; CDR3 protein: CASRKRQTYSNQPQHF; V gene: TRBV28; clone size: -; CDR3 length: 16; D gene: -; J gene: TRBJ1-5
CDR3 DNA: TGCGCCAGCAGCCCCGGAGGATTTACAGGGGGCGCGGGCAATGAGCAGTTCTTC; CDR3 protein: CASSPGGFTGGAGNEQFF; V gene: TRBV5-1; clone size: -; CDR3 length: 18; D gene: TRBD1; J gene: TRBJ2-1
CDR3 DNA: TGTGCCAGCAGTTTCATTTCCGGGACGTCCTACAATGAGCAGTTCTTC; CDR3 protein: CASSFISGTSYNEQFF; V gene: TRBV6-5; clone size: -; CDR3 length: 16; D gene: -; J gene: TRBJ2-1
CDR3 DNA: TGTGCCAGCAGTCGTCCCTACGAGCAGTACTTC; CDR3 protein: CASSRPYEQYF; V gene: TRBV28; clone size: -; CDR3 length: 11; D gene: -; J gene: TRBJ2-7
CDR3 DNA: TGTGCCAGCAGTTTCGGGGGAGGGCCACTCTTGGGTCTCTACAATGAGCAGTTCTTC; CDR3 protein: CASSFGGGPLLGLYNEQFF; V gene: TRBV27; clone size: -; CDR3 length: 19; D gene: TRBD2; J gene: TRBJ2-1
CDR3 DNA: TGTGCCTGGAAAGCGGGAGACAGGGCCTACGAGCAGTACTTC; CDR3 protein: CAWKAGDRAYEQYF; V gene: TRBV30; clone size: -; CDR3 length: 14; D gene: -; J gene: TRBJ2-7
CDR3 DNA: TGTGCCAGCAGTTTAAGAGGTTGGGGGACTGAAGCTTTCTTT; CDR3 protein: CASSLRGWGTEAFF; V gene: TRBV27; clone size: -; CDR3 length: 14; D gene: -; J gene: TRBJ1-1
CDR3 DNA: TGTGCCACCAGCGGCTCAAGGATCAGTACAACTAATGAAAAACTGTTTTTT; CDR3 protein: CATSGSRISTTNEKLFF; V gene: TRBV15; clone size: -; CDR3 length: 17; D gene: -; J gene: TRBJ1-4
CDR3 DNA: TGTGCCAGCAGCCAAGGACGGAACACCGGGGAGCTGTTTTTT; CDR3 protein: CASSQGRNTGELFF; V gene: TRBV4-2; clone size: -; CDR3 length: 14; D gene: -; J gene: TRBJ2-2
CDR3 DNA: TGTGCCAGCAGGAGGGACAGGGTTATTCCTGAAGCTTTCTTT; CDR3 protein: CASRRDRVIPEAFF; V gene: TRBV6-1; clone size: -; CDR3 length: 14; D gene: TRBD1; J gene: TRBJ1-1
CDR3 DNA: TGTGCCAGCAGTGAAGTACAGTACTATCAGCCCCAGCATTTT; CDR3 protein: CASSEVQYYQPQHF; V gene: TRBV2; clone size: -; CDR3 length: 14; D gene: -; J gene: TRBJ1-5
CDR3 DNA: TGCAGCGTTTACTCGGGCAGCTATGGCTACACCTTC; CDR3 protein: CSVYSGSYGYTF; V gene: TRBV29-1; clone size: -; CDR3 length: 12; D gene: -; J gene: TRBJ1-2
CDR3 DNA: TGCGCCAGCAGCTTGACCCCCGGGGGGGTCCAAGAGACCCAGTACTTC; CDR3 protein: CASSLTPGGVQETQYF; V gene: TRBV5-1; clone size: -; CDR3 length: 16; D gene: TRBD2; J gene: TRBJ2-5
CDR3 DNA: TGTGCCAGCAGCGTAGGTATCACTAGGTCACTTAACCCAACCCTTTACTACGAGCAGTACTTC; CDR3 protein: CASSVGITRSLNPTLYYEQYF; V gene: TRBV9; clone size: -; CDR3 length: 21; D gene: -; J gene: TRBJ2-7
CDR3 DNA: TGCGCCAGCAGCTTGGCCGCGACCCTCTACGAGCAGTACTTC; CDR3 protein: CASSLAATLYEQYF; V gene: TRBV5-1; clone size: -; CDR3 length: 14; D gene: -; J gene: TRBJ2-7
CDR3 DNA: TGCGCCAGCAGCTTGGCGGCAGAAGGCAAAAACATTCAGTACTTC; CDR3 protein: CASSLAAEGKNIQYF; V gene: TRBV5-1; clone size: -; CDR3 length: 15; D gene: -; J gene: TRBJ2-4
CDR3 DNA: TGTGCCTGGAGTGCCCGGGGTGTGACCCAGTACTTC; CDR3 protein: CAWSARGVTQYF; V gene: TRBV30; clone size: -; CDR3 length: 12; D gene: -; J gene: TRBJ2-5
CDR3 DNA: TGTGCCAGCAGTTCCTCGGGAAAACCCTACGAGCAGTACTTC; CDR3 protein: CASSSSGKPYEQYF; V gene: TRBV28; clone size: once; CDR3 length: 14; D gene: -; J gene: TRBJ2-7
CDR3 DNA: TGTGCCAGCAGTTACGAACCCCCAACCTACAATGAGCAGTTCTTC; CDR3 protein: CASSYEPPTYNEQFF; V gene: TRBV6-5; clone size: -; CDR3 length: 15; D gene: -; J gene: TRBJ2-1
CDR3 DNA: TGTGCCAGCAGTTTCACCTCCGGGGTTGGAAACACCATATATTTT; CDR3 protein: CASSFTSGVGNTIYF; V gene: TRBV27; clone size: -; CDR3 length: 15; D gene: -; J gene: TRBJ1-3
CDR3 DNA: TGTGCCAGCAGCCGGACTAGCGGGATCTACGAGCAGTACTTC; CDR3 protein: CASSRTSGIYEQYF; V gene: TRBV7-2; clone size: once; CDR3 length: 14; D gene: TRBD2; J gene: TRBJ2-7
CDR3 DNA: TGTGCCAGCAGTGTCAGGACAGCAACTAATGAAAAACTGTTTTTT; CDR3 protein: CASSVRTATNEKLFF; V gene: TRBV2; clone size: -; CDR3 length: 15; D gene: -; J gene: TRBJ1-4
CDR3 DNA: TGTGCCAGTAGCCTCCGGACTAGCGGGAATAGGAATGAGCAGTTCTTC; CDR3 protein: CASSLRTSGNRNEQFF; V gene: TRBV19; clone size: -; CDR3 length: 16; D gene: TRBD2; J gene: TRBJ2-1
CDR3 DNA: TGTGCCAGCAGTTACTCGTCGCCGAGCTCTGGAAACACCATATATTTT; CDR3 protein: CASSYSSPSSGNTIYF; V gene: TRBV6-5; clone size: -; CDR3 length: 16; D gene: -; J gene: TRBJ1-3
CDR3 DNA: TGTGCCAGCAGCGTGGGAGGGAACTCCTACAATGAGCAGTTCTTC; CDR3 protein: CASSVGGNSYNEQFF; V gene: TRBV11-2; clone size: -; CDR3 length: 15; D gene: TRBD2; J gene: TRBJ2-1
CDR3 DNA: TGTGCCAGCAGCCCCCGGGTAGGGCCGATCAAGAACACTGAAGCTTTCTTT; CDR3 protein: CASSPRVGPIKNTEAFF; V gene: TRBV7-3; clone size: -; CDR3 length: 17; D gene: -; J gene: TRBJ1-1
CDR3 DNA: TGTGCCAGCAGTGAAACGTTAGGGTATGAGCAGTTCTTC; CDR3 protein: CASSETLGYEQFF; V gene: TRBV6-1; clone size: once; CDR3 length: 13; D gene: -; J gene: TRBJ2-1
CDR3 DNA: TGTGCCAGCAGCTTAACAGGAGCGAGACAAGAGACCCAGTACTTC; CDR3 protein: CASSLTGARQETQYF; V gene: TRBV7-3; clone size: -; CDR3 length: 15; D gene: -; J gene: TRBJ2-5
CDR3 DNA: TGTGCCAGCAGCGTGGGACCCACCGGAGATACGCAGTATTTT; CDR3 protein: CASSVGPTGDTQYF; V gene: TRBV5-6; clone size: -; CDR3 length: 14; D gene: -; J gene: TRBJ2-3
CDR3 DNA: TGTGCCAGCAGTTTAAGGGGACAGGGCAATCAGCCCCAGCATTTT; CDR3 protein: CASSLRGQGNQPQHF; V gene: TRBV28; clone size: -; CDR3 length: 15; D gene: TRBD1; J gene: TRBJ1-5
CDR3 DNA: TGTGCCAGCAGTACTCCGGGAACAGGGGCCGAAAAACTGTTTTTT; CDR3 protein: CASSTPGTGAEKLFF; V gene: TRBV28; clone size: -; CDR3 length: 15; D gene: TRBD1; J gene: TRBJ1-4
CDR3 DNA: TGTGCCTGGAGTGTATCGGACACCCCTAGCACCTTC; CDR3 protein: CAWSVSDTPSTF; V gene: TRBV30; clone size: -; CDR3 length: 12; D gene: -; J gene: TRBJ1-2
CDR3 DNA: TGTGCCAGCAGTCCGCCCCAGGGGGCTGGTGAAAAACTGTTTTTT; CDR3 protein: CASSPPQGAGEKLFF; V gene: TRBV28; clone size: -; CDR3 length: 15; D gene: TRBD1; J gene: TRBJ1-4
CDR3 DNA: TGTGCCAGCAGGGATGGGTTACCTGAAGCTTTCTTT; CDR3 protein: CASRDGLPEAFF; V gene: TRBV6-5; clone size: -; CDR3 length: 12; D gene: -; J gene: TRBJ1-1
CDR3 DNA: TGTGCCAGTAGTATAGAAAGGGACACTGAAGCTTTCTTT; CDR3 protein: CASSIERDTEAFF; V gene: TRBV19; clone size: few; CDR3 length: 13; D gene: -; J gene: TRBJ1-1
CDR3 DNA: TGTGCCAGCAGTCGTCCCGGAAACACCATATATTTT; CDR3 protein: CASSRPGNTIYF; V gene: TRBV6-5; clone size: -; CDR3 length: 12; D gene: -; J gene: TRBJ1-3
CDR3 DNA: TGTGCCAGCAGCTTTGAGACCTGGGTGCAGTACTTC; CDR3 protein: CASSFETWVQYF; V gene: TRBV7-2; clone size: -; CDR3 length: 12; D gene: -; J gene: TRBJ2-7